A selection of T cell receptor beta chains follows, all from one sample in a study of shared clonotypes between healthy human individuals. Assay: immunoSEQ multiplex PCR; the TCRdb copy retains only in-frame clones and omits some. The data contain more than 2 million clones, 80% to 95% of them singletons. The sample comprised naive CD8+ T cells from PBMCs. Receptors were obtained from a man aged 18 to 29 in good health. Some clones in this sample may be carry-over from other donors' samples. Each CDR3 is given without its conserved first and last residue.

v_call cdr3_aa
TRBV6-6 ASSYSNYEQY
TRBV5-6 ASSLAVRGIDEQY
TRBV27 ASKKSPGQGMETQY
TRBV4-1 ASSPQQGIDEQY
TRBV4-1 ASSQVGSYEQY
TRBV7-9 ASSWTGENTEAF
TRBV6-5 ASSPDRANTEAF
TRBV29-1 SVTAGNTIY
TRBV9 ASSVAGATGDEQF
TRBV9 ASSPSGGRRTEAF
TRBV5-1 ASSLEVVSQNSGNTIY
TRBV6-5 ASSDRNYEQY
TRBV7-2 ASSSRPKNTEAF
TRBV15 ATSTGRLLTYEQY
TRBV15 ATSGGLAAYEQY
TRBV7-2 ASSFWLNTEAF
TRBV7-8 ASSLAGRREVNEQF
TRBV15 ATSRDRNSFTEAF
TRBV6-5 ASSLGSGETQY
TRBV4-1 ASSPGPSLTNEKLF
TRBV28 ASSPEVGMNTEAF
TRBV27 ASSLSQAGGLNEQF
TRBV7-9 ASRQAPPNTEAF
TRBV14 ASSQDPLADHYNEQF
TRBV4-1 ASSQRASGQGRGDTQY
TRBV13 ASSSKEEGTGELF
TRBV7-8 ASSLLAQGLPGDTQY
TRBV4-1 ASSPPRGGSNEQF
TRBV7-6 ASSLISVRYNEQF
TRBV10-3 AISGEGRSYEQY
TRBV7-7 ASSPFAGVTDTQY